The 16 T cell receptor beta chains given below trace back to one sample, sequenced in a study of memory CD4+ T cells and cytomegalovirus serostatus. Single viable CD3+CD4+CD8-CD45RO+ cells were sorted as the memory CD4+ T cells. Profiled with immunoSEQ multiplex PCR; TCRdb holds only in-frame clones, not every one. This table holds tens of thousands of clones, about 79% found once. The sample taken for sequencing was memory CD4+ T cells from blood. These receptors came from an adult in good health and CMV-seronegative.

The V gene is TRBV7-8, the J gene TRBJ2-5; TRBD2 matches at 9 bases. The germline V gene encodes CDR1 SGHVS and CDR2 FQNEAQ. The CDR3 loop spans 16 amino acids. With 1 base clipped from V and 4 bases from J, the junction kept 7 bases outside the gene matches. The CDR3 reads CASSLGSTSGPETQYF. The CDR3 bases are TGTGCCAGCAGCTTAGGTTCTACTAGCGGGCCAGAGACCCAGTACTTC. Supplemented by reference TRBV7-8 and TRBJ2-5, the full variable domain reads GAGVSQSPRYKVAKRGQDVALRCDPISGHVSLFWYQQALGQGPEFLTYFQNEAQLDKSGLPSDRFFAERPEGSVSTLKIQRTQQEDSAVYLCASSLGSTSGPETQYFGPGTRLLVL.

V is TRBV30 and J is TRBJ2-2, with 7 bases fitting TRBD1. The CDR3 contains 13 residues. Unmatched junction bases numbered 8, after V lost 7 bases and J lost 6 bases. In germline, CDR1 is GTSNPN, CDR2 SVGIG (reference sequence). The CDR3 DNA follows: TGTGCCTTAGTTACTAGGGGGCCCGGGGAGCTGTTTTTT. Its protein product is CALVTRGPGELFF. Combining the CDR3 with reference TRBV30 and TRBJ2-2 gives the whole variable domain SQTIHQWPATLVQPVGSPLSLECTVEGTSNPNLYWYRQAAGRGLQLLFYSVGIGQISSEVPQNLSASRPQDRQFILSSKKLLLSDSGFYLCALVTRGPGELFFGEGSRLTVL.

The chain combines TRBV27 with TRBJ1-1, with D possibly being TRBD1 (5 bases). Germline lookup yields CDR1 MNHEY and CDR2 SMNVEV (reference sequence). This CDR3 is 15 amino acids long. Trimming left V 7 bases short and J 1 base short, with 16 bases between. CDR3 sequence: CASKRWGGTNTEAFF. As DNA, the CDR3 is TGTGCCAGCAAGAGATGGGGCGGAACGAACACTGAAGCTTTCTTT.

V is TRBV6-5 and J is TRBJ1-5; D gene ambiguous. CDR1 is MNHEY and CDR2 is SVGAGI in the germline V gene. V was clipped by 6 bases and J by 2 bases, with 8 bases between them. The CDR3 extends over 13 amino acids. The CDR3 DNA reads as TGTGCCAGCAGGGCGCAGGGCAATCAGCCCCAGCATTTT. The encoded protein is CASRAQGNQPQHF.

This clone occurred a few times. V gene TRBV30 combines with J gene TRBJ1-5, with D perhaps matching TRBD1 (6 bases). V was clipped by 6 bases and J by 5 bases, with 17 bases between them. Germline lookup yields CDR1 GTSNPN and CDR2 SVGIG (reference sequence). CDR3 length equals 14 residues. As DNA, the CDR3 is TGTGCCTGCCCCTACAGGGAAGAACATCAGCCCCAGCATTTT. It specifies CACPYREEHQPQHF.

This clone occurred a few times. CDR3 in amino acids: CAWSVWGTGNTIYF. For the CDR3, the DNA is TGTGCCTGGAGTGTATGGGGTACTGGAAACACCATATATTTT. This chain uses TRBV30 with TRBJ1-3; D ambiguous. The CDR3 consists of 14 residues. In germline, CDR1 is GTSNPN, CDR2 SVGIG (reference sequence). Between the trimmed V and J ends, which lost 0 bases and 2 bases, there was a span of 8 bases.

The chain is built from TRBV5-4 and TRBJ2-1; TRBD2 matches 12 bases. This CDR3 contains 16 residues. Trimming cost V 2 bases and J 12 bases; bases outside gene matches: 12. CDR1 is SGHNT and CDR2 is YYREEE in the germline V gene (reference sequence). CDR3 coding DNA: TGTGCCAGCAGCTTAGACACTAGCGGGGGGACGAGGCGGCAGTTCTTC. This sequence encodes CASSLDTSGGTRRQFF.

The chain uses TRBV7-2 and TRBJ1-2, with 8 nucleotides matching TRBD1. The CDR3 consists of 16 residues. Trimming took 2 bases from V and 2 from J; bases not matched to a gene: 7. In germline, CDR1 is SGHTA, CDR2 FQGNSA. In DNA, the CDR3 is TGTGCCAGCAGCTTAAATAGCGGACAGGGCAACTATGGCTACACCTTC. Translation gives CASSLNSGQGNYGYTF.

The chain couples TRBV29-1 to TRBJ2-1, with 13 positions matching TRBD2. From germline, CDR1 is SQVTM and CDR2 ANQGSEA. The CDR3 has 16 residues. The V and J ends lost 4 bases and 6 bases, in that order; junction bases with no gene match: 9. This CDR3 reads CSVADLTSGRANEQFF. For the CDR3, the DNA is TGCAGCGTTGCTGACCTAACTAGCGGGAGGGCCAATGAGCAGTTCTTC.

The chain couples TRBV19 to TRBJ1-2; D is ambiguous. Per germline, CDR1 LNHDA and CDR2 SQIVND (reference sequence). CDR3 length equals 13 residues. The V and J ends lost 3 bases and 5 bases respectively, with 10 bases between them. CDR3 amino acids: CASSISTEYGYTF. The CDR3 DNA sequence: TGTGCCAGTAGTATTTCGACGGAGTATGGCTACACCTTC.

This clone showed up just a few times. CDR3 loop: CASSLSQGNTEAFF. The CDR3 DNA sequence: TGTGCCAGCAGCTTATCGCAGGGGAATACTGAAGCTTTCTTT. The rearrangement links TRBV7-8 to TRBJ1-1; possibly TRBD1 for D (6 bases). V was clipped by 2 bases and J by 5 bases, with 12 bases between them. CDR3 length: 14 amino acids. Per germline, CDR1 SGHVS and CDR2 FQNEAQ.

V is TRBV10-3 and J is TRBJ2-7, with D possibly called TRBD1 or TRBD2 (5 bases each). Germline assignment: CDR1 ENHRY and CDR2 SYGVKD. This CDR3 is built from 13 residues. V dropped 10 bases and J dropped 2 bases, with 15 bases sitting between them. CDR3 loop: CATIGTITYEQYF. The CDR3 coding sequence is TGTGCCACCATTGGGACGATTACCTACGAGCAGTACTTC.

The chain has TRBV11-3 and TRBJ1-3; D gene uncertain. The V gene's germline CDR1 is SGHNT and CDR2 YENEEA. CDR3 size: 16 residues. The V end lost 5 bases, the J end lost 8 bases, and 22 bases lay between the germline ends. The CDR3 loop is CASSPRGWGSVDTIYF. The DNA of the CDR3 is TGTGCCAGCAGCCCAAGAGGATGGGGAAGTGTGGACACCATATATTTT.

The chain is built from TRBV25-1 and TRBJ2-5, with 11 bases fitting TRBD2. V shed 3 bases and J 3 bases; nucleotides not matched to a gene: 0. CDR3 size: 14 residues. Looked up from germline, CDR1 is MGHDK and CDR2 is SYGVNS. CDR3 sequence: CASSDSGREETQYF. The CDR3 nucleotides read TGTGCCAGCAGTGATAGCGGGAGGGAAGAGACCCAGTACTTC. The complete variable domain, with remaining parts taken from reference TRBV25-1 and TRBJ2-5, reads EADIYQTPRYLVIGTGKKITLECSQTMGHDKMYWYQQDPGMELHLIHYSYGVNSTEKGDLSSESTVSRIRTEHFPLTLESARPSHTSQYLCASSDSGREETQYFGPGTRLLVL.

The V gene is TRBV19, the J gene TRBJ2-7, with D possibly being TRBD2 (6 bases). CDR3 length equals 16 residues. CDR1 and CDR2 (germline): LNHDA, SQIVND (reference sequence). V dropped 4 bases and J dropped 2 bases, with 18 bases sitting between them. CDR3 amino acids: CASSTPFGRTTYEQYF. The CDR3 DNA sequence: TGTGCCAGTAGTACCCCGTTCGGGAGAACGACCTACGAGCAGTACTTC. The whole variable domain, filled in from reference TRBV19 and TRBJ2-7, reads DGGITQSPKYLFRKEGQNVTLSCEQNLNHDAMYWYRQDPGQGLRLIYYSQIVNDFQKGDIAEGYSVSREKKESFPLTVTSAQKNPTAFYLCASSTPFGRTTYEQYFGPGTRLTVT.

The CDR3: CASNHRGNQPQHF. The CDR3 nucleotides are TGTGCCAGCAACCACAGGGGCAATCAGCCCCAGCATTTT. The genes are TRBV6-1 and TRBJ1-5; tentatively, D is TRBD1 (6 bases). This CDR3 is 13 amino acids long. Deletions cut 7 bases from V and 2 bases from J, with 9 bases between. Germline CDR1 reads MNHNS; CDR2 reads SASEGT.